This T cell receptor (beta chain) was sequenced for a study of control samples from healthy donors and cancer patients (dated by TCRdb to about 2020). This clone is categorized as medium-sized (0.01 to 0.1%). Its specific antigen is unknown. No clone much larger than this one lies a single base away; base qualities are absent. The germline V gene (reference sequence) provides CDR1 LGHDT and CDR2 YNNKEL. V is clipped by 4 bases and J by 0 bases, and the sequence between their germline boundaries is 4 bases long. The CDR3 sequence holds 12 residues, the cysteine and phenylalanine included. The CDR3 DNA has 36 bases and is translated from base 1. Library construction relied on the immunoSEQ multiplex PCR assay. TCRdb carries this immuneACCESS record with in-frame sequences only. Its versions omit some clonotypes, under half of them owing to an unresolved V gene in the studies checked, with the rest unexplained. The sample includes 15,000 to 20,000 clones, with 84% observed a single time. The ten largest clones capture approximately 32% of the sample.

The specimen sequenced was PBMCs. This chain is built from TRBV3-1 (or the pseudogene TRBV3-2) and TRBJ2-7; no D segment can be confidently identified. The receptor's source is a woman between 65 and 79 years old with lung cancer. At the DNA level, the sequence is TGTGCCAGCAGCCTTAGCTCCTACGAGCAGTACTTC. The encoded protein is CASSLSSYEQYF.